This TCR beta chain was retrieved from a study of T cell responses to AZD1222 COVID-19 vaccine. Study at large: Pooled samples include second doses given at about 4 or 12 weeks. Study-wide points: After the peak T cell response, and only then, were repertoires sampled.

As for this clone: What it binds is unknown.

Germline values: CDR1 MNHEY, CDR2 SMNVEV (reference sequence). The CDR3 runs to 14 residues. Trimming pared 6 bases from V and 0 bases from J, leaving 12 bases between. Clones were sequenced by immunoSEQ multiplex PCR, and TCRdb holds only the in-frame ones, with some missing. Of 130,000 or so clones listed, about 94% are singletons. This TCR derives from an adult in good health. The chain carries TRBV27 and TRBJ2-7; either TRBD1 or TRBD2 may supply D (6 bases each). Here the sequenced sample was peripheral blood, taken on day 0 of AZD1222 vaccination. CDR3 loop: CASSAGGTSYEQYF. In nucleotides, the CDR3 is TGTGCCAGCAGCGCCGGGGGCACCTCCTACGAGCAGTACTTC.